The present TCR beta chain was sequenced within a study of T cell repertoires in urothelial bladder cancer (dated 2019 in TCRdb). Study-wide context: Of the roughly 12 resected lesions, three were clinically staged as cT0, three as cTa, three as cT1 and three as cT2 or greater. Around eleven resected bladder lesions, made up of urothelial carcinoma (UC+) and benign (UC-) specimens, were studied. In the study, clonality of the TCR repertoire in bladder tumors was compared against clonality in benign bladder inflammation. Roughly 12 patients who had bladder lesions and were undergoing transurethral resection were prospectively identified. General findings and caveats noted by the study authors: Fewer T cells were found in urothelial carcinoma specimens than in benign specimens, with medians of roughly 5,600 and 26,000, respectively. In carcinoma specimens a single T-cell clone made up as much as 17% of infiltrating lymphocytes, compared with 2% in benign specimens. A median tumor infiltrating lymphocyte percentage of roughly 2.2% was observed in carcinoma specimens, compared with about 13% in benign specimens.

CDR1 LNHNV and CDR2 YYDKDF are derived from the germline V gene (reference sequence). Spanning cysteine to phenylalanine, the CDR3 consists of 16 amino acids. Only the CDR3 region is kept as DNA, spanning 48 bases read in frame from base 1. V lost 8 bases and J lost 1 base, and the count of bases not matched to a germline gene is 7. Specimens of bladder lesions were obtained during transurethral resection and kept at -80C. DNA was isolated from the bladder specimens obtained at transurethral resection. The immunoSEQ assay was used to sequence the CDR3 region of the TCR beta chain. The paper's processing steps were these. For each specimen, T-cell fraction, clonal dominance and maximum TCR clone frequency were calculated. In TCRdb, the immuneACCESS table is reduced to in-frame sequences with V and J assigned. These tables do not hold every clone; where another copy was compared, an unresolved V gene accounts for under half, and the others remain unexplained. D and trimming come from the DNA, and the V and J calls and clone size come from that table. Across this sample there are fewer than 10,000 clones, with about 54% seen only once. The top ten clonotypes cover 25% to 40% of the sample.

Concerning this clone itself: The clone's antigen remains unknown. Nothing much larger sits one base from this clone, and base qualities are not available.

The receptor comes from a human donor with urothelial carcinoma. The receptor chain draws on TRBV15 and TRBJ2-6, and 8 bases in between align with TRBD1. Sequenced sample: tumor-infiltrating cells from bladder cancer. The DNA is TGTGCCACCGGGCGGGACAGGAAATCTGGGGCCAACGTCCTGACTTTC. This yields the protein CATGRDRKSGANVLTF.